The clone carrying this T cell receptor beta chain was seen a handful of times. Some clones are missing from TCRdb's copy, which holds only in-frame ones; the method was immunoSEQ multiplex PCR. There are over 150,000 clones in the sample; over 80% occur only once, and roughly 2.9% lies in the top ten. The CDR3 covers 15 residues. Germline V gene sequence: CDR1 MNHEY, CDR2 SMNVEV (reference sequence). The V segment lost 6 bases and the J segment 5 bases; nucleotides outside the gene matches: 8. The data were obtained in a study of blood T cell repertoires in COVID-19. For the study at large: The United States, Italy and Spain were the sources of the acute and convalescent COVID-19 samples. In each case, the material was cDNA or gDNA derived from T cells, B-cell-depleted T cells, or PBMCs.

The sample taken for sequencing was peripheral blood. The source of this sequence is a woman aged 55-75 years with acute or convalescent COVID-19. The J gene is TRBJ1-2, the V gene TRBV27; 11 bases agree with TRBD1. CDR3 nucleotides: TGTGCCAGCAGAAATCCGGGACAGGGGGAGTATGGCTACACCTTC. Translating gives CASRNPGQGEYGYTF.